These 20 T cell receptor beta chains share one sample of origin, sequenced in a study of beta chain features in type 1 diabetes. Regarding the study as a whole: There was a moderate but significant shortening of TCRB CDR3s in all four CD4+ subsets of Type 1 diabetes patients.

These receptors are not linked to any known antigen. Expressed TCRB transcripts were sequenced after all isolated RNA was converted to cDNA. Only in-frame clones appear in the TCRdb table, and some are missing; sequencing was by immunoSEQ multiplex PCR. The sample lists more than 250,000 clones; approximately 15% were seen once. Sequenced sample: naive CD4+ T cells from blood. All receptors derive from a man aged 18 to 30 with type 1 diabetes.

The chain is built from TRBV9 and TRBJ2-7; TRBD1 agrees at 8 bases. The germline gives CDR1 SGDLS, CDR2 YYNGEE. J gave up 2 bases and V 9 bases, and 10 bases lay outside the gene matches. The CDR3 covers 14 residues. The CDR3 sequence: CAIKRQGSAYEQYF. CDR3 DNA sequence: TGTGCCATCAAGAGACAGGGGTCCGCCTACGAGCAGTACTTC.

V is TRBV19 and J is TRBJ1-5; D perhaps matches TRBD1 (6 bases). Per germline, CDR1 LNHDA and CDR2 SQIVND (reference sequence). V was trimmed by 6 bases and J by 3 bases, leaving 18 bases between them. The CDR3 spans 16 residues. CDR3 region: CASRWTPQGTNQPQHF. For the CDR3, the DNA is TGTGCCAGTAGATGGACCCCTCAGGGGACCAATCAGCCCCAGCATTTT.

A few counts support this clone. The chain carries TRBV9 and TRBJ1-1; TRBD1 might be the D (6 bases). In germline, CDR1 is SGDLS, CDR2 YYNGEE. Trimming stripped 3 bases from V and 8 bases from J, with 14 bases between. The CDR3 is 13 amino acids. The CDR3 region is CASSEAGGTEAFF. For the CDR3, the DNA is TGTGCCAGCAGCGAGGCCGGGGGGACAGAAGCTTTCTTT.

The CDR3 sequence: CASSPWVQGIYTEAFF. The CDR3 nucleotides are TGCGCCAGCAGCCCATGGGTCCAGGGGATCTACACTGAAGCTTTCTTT. The chain carries TRBV23-1 and TRBJ1-1; possible D gene TRBD1, 6 bases. TRBV23-1 is reported as an ORF; its role is uncertain. The CDR3 is 16 residues long. V was shortened by 6 bases and J by 3 bases, with 20 bases between the two germline ends.

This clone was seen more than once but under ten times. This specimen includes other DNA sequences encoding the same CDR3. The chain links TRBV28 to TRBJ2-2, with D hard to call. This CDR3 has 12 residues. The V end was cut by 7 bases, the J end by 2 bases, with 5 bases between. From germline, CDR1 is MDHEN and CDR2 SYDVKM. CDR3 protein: CASNRNTGELFF. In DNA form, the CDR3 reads TGTGCCAGCAACAGAAACACCGGGGAGCTGTTTTTT.

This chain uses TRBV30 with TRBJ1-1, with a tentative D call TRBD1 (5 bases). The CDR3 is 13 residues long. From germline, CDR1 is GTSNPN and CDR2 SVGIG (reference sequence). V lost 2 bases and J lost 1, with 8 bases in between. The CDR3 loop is CAWSRQKNTEAFF. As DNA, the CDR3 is TGTGCCTGGAGTAGACAGAAGAACACTGAAGCTTTCTTT.

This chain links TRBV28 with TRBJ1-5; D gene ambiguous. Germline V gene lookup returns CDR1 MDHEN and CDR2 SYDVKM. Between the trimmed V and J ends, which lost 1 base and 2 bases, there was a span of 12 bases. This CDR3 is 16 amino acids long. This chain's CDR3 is CASSLLRASGNQPQHF. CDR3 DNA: TGTGCCAGCAGTTTATTGAGGGCTTCGGGCAATCAGCCCCAGCATTTT.

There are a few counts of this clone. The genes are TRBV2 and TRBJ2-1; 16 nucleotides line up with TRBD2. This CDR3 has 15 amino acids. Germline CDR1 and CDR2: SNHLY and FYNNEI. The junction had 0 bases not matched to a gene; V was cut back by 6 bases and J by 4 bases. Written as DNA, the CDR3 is TGTGCCAGCAGGGGACTAGCGGGGGGGTACAATGAGCAGTTCTTC. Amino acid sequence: CASRGLAGGYNEQFF.

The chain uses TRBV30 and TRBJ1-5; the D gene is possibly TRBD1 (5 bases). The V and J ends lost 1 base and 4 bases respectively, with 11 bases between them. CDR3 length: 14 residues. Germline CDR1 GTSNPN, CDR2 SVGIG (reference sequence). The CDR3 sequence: CAWSGAGINQPQHF. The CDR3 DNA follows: TGTGCCTGGAGTGGGGCAGGGATAAATCAGCCCCAGCATTTT.

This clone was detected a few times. Here the CDR3 DNA reads TGTGCCAGCAGCCACATGGACAGGGGTAACTATGGCTACACCTTC. Amino acid sequence: CASSHMDRGNYGYTF. The chain combines TRBV7-2 with TRBJ1-2; 9 bases match TRBD1. With V trimmed by 5 bases and J by 1 base, 5 bases remained unmatched. CDR3 size: 15 residues. Germline assignment: CDR1 SGHTA and CDR2 FQGNSA. The full variable domain, its missing parts supplied by reference TRBV7-2 and TRBJ1-2, is GAGVSQSPSNKVTEKGKDVELRCDPISGHTALYWYRQSLGQGLEFLIYFQGNSAPDKSGLPSDRFSAERTGGSVSTLTIQRTQQEDSAVYLCASSHMDRGNYGYTFGSGTRLTVV.

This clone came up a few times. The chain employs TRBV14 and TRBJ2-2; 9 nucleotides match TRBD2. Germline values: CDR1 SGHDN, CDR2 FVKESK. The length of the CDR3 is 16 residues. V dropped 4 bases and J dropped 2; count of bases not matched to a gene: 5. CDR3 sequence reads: CASSLGLATNTGELFF. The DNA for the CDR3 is TGTGCCAGCAGCCTTGGACTAGCGACAAACACCGGGGAGCTGTTTTTT.

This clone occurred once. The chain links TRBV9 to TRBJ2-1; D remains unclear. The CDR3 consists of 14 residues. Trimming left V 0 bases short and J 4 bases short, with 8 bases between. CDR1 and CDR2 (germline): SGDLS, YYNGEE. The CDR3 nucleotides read TGTGCCAGCAGCGTAGGTTATCAGTACAATGAGCAGTTCTTC. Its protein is CASSVGYQYNEQFF.

CDR3 coding DNA: TGTGCCCGAGACGGGGGTACTATCGAAAAACTGTTTTTT. Amino acid sequence: CARDGGTIEKLFF. The chain carries TRBV30 and TRBJ1-4; a weak D match, TRBD1 (5 bases). V lost 8 bases to trimming and J lost 8 bases, with 18 bases between them. Germline V gene lookup returns CDR1 GTSNPN and CDR2 SVGIG (reference sequence). The CDR3 contains 13 residues.

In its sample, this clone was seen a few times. The CDR3 spells CASSAAKARSYNEQFF. CDR3 coding DNA: TGTGCCAGCAGCGCCGCAAAAGCGCGATCCTACAATGAGCAGTTCTTC. V is TRBV11-3 and J is TRBJ2-1, with D unresolved. Germline-derived CDR1 and CDR2 are SGHNT and YENEEA. Deletions cut 5 bases from V and 1 base from J, with 15 bases between. The CDR3 covers 16 residues.

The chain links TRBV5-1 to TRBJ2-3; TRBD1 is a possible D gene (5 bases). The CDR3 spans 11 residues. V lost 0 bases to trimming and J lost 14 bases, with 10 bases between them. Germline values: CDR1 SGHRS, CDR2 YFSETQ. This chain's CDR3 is CASSLESRGYF. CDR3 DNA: TGCGCCAGCAGCTTGGAGTCTAGGGGGTATTTT.

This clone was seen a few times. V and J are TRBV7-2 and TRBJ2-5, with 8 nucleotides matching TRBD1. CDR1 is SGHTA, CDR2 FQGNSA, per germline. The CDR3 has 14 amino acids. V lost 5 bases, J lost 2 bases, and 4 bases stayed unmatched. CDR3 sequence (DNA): TGTGCCAGCAGCAGATACAGGGGGCAAGAGACCCAGTACTTC. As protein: CASSRYRGQETQYF.

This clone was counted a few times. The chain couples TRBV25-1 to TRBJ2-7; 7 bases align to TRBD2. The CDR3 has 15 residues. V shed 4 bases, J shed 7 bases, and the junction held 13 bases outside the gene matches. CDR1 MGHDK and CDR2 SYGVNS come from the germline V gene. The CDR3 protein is CASSVSGGSFREQYF. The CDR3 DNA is TGTGCCAGCAGTGTATCGGGCGGGAGTTTTAGAGAGCAGTACTTC.

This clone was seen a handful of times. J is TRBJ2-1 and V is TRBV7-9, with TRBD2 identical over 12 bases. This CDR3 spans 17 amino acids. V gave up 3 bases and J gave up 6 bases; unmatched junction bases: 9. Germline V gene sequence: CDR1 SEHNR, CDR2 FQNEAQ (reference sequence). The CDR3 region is CASSFGSLAGGGNEQFF. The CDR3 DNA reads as TGTGCCAGCAGCTTCGGGTCCCTAGCGGGGGGGGGCAATGAGCAGTTCTTC.

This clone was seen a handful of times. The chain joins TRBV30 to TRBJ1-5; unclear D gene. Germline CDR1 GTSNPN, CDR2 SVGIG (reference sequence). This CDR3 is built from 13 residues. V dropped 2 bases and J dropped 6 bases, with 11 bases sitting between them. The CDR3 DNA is TGTGCCTGGAGTTCTACCGATCTTCAGCCCCAGCATTTT. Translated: CAWSSTDLQPQHF.

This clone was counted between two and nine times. CDR3 residues: CASSLIGTRETQYF. CDR3 sequence (DNA): TGTGCCAGCAGTTTAATCGGGACTAGGGAGACCCAGTACTTC. V is TRBV28 and J is TRBJ2-5; 8 bases align to TRBD2. The ends lost 2 bases at V and 5 bases at J; junction bases unmatched: 4. CDR3 length equals 14 residues. Germline V CDR1 and CDR2: MDHEN, SYDVKM.